Many counts were recorded for the clone carrying this T cell receptor beta chain. Its cognate antigen is unknown. Amplification of TCR alpha and beta CDR3 regions from RNA used iRepertoire nested multiplex PCR. TCRdb analysed the multiplex PCR reads with MiXCR anew, one entry per CDR3 protein. Of some 100,000 distinct CDR3 sequences listed, 25% to 30% are singletons. These data originate in a study of glioma-infiltrating T cells. Study-wide findings and caveats: Tissue-blood divergence was below expectation in non-neoplastic patients, above in gliomas.

The V and J ends lost 6 bases and 4 bases respectively, with 21 bases between them. The CDR3 is made up of 15 amino acids. CDR1 DFQATT and CDR2 SNEGSKA come from the germline V gene (reference sequence). This TCR was recovered from a human donor with low-grade glioma or glioblastoma, undergoing nonglioma brain surgery, or in good health (not recorded which). The chain carries TRBV20-1 and TRBJ2-5; D is undetermined. The sample consisted of glioma tissue, nonneoplastic brain tissue, or PBMCs (not recorded which). The CDR3 here is CSAPFPAESGETQYF. In DNA, the CDR3 is TGCAGTGCCCCCTTTCCAGCTGAATCAGGAGAGACCCAGTACTTC.